This paragraph covers one T cell receptor (beta chain) sequence. The target antigen is unknown. V shed 2 bases and J 8 bases; nucleotides not matched to a gene: 9. The CDR3 runs to 14 residues. CDR1 GTSNPN and CDR2 SVGIG come from the germline V gene (reference sequence). Here immunoSEQ multiplex PCR was the method, and the copy in TCRdb shows in-frame clones only, minus some. The table lists approximately 76,000 clones, 85% to 95% of them singletons. This sample was included in a study of T cell responses to AZD1222 COVID-19 vaccine. Study outcomes and limitations: It should be noted that donors were predominantly white British and more often female, and clonal diversity was possibly underestimated. With dominance at 160-218 and 743-854, vaccine-associated CD4 TCRs spanned spike. Baseline seropositivity characterized only a handful of AZD1222 recipients. Reportedly, close to half of spike-specific TCRs are directed against unmutated variant regions.

The V gene is TRBV30, the J gene TRBJ1-2; 9 bases map to TRBD1. Sequencing was performed on peripheral blood, taken on day 0 of MenACWY control vaccination. The clonotype comes from an adult in good health. The CDR3 bases are TGTGCCTGGAGTTCAACACAGGGGGCGCGGGGCTACACCTTC. Its protein is CAWSSTQGARGYTF.